The 22 T cell receptor beta chains below come from one sample, sequenced in a study of blood T cell repertoires in COVID-19. The protocol was immunoSEQ multiplex PCR, while the TCRdb copy is restricted to in-frame clones and leaves out a portion. Seen here are under 150,000 clones, approximately 80% observed once, and the top ten hold around 3.9%. Sequencing was done on a sample of PBMCs or T cells enriched from blood (not recorded which). The receptors here all came from a middle-aged man in a cohort exposed to, infected with or recovered from COVID-19 (not recorded which).

J is TRBJ2-3 and V is TRBV19, with D perhaps matching TRBD2 (7 bases). CDR1 LNHDA and CDR2 SQIVND come from the germline V gene (reference sequence). V lost 7 bases and J 4 bases, leaving 18 bases between the germline ends. CDR3 length equals 15 residues. CDR3 in amino acids: CASTPGRGPADTQYF. CDR3 bases: TGTGCCAGTACTCCGGGGCGGGGGCCCGCAGATACGCAGTATTTT.

The chain links TRBV7-9 to TRBJ2-1, with TRBD2 matching 11 bases. This CDR3 has 19 amino acids. Trimming removed 4 bases from V and 7 bases from J; junction bases left unmatched: 18. Germline V gene lookup returns CDR1 SEHNR and CDR2 FQNEAQ (reference sequence). CDR3 residues: CASSSPRVPSGGQGNEQFF. DNA for the CDR3: TGTGCCAGCAGCTCGCCTCGCGTTCCTAGCGGGGGGCAGGGGAATGAGCAGTTCTTC.

This clone has a handful of counts. The chain is built from TRBV4-1 and TRBJ2-5, with 9 nucleotides matching TRBD2. The V gene's germline CDR1 is MGHRA and CDR2 YSYEKL. This CDR3 region has 14 residues. V shed 4 bases, J shed 5 bases, and the junction held 5 bases outside the gene matches. The DNA of the CDR3 is TGCGCCAGCAGCCTGGCGGGGGGGACGGAGACCCAGTACTTC. Translating it yields CASSLAGGTETQYF.

The CDR3 region is CASSWQYNYGYTF. Written as DNA, the CDR3 is TGTGCCAGCAGCTGGCAGTACAACTATGGCTACACCTTC. This rearrangement joins TRBV11-2 to TRBJ1-2; D gene unclear. CDR1 and CDR2 from the germline V gene are SGHAT and FQNNGV. Trimming removed 4 bases from V and 2 bases from J, with 8 bases in between. The CDR3 extends over 13 amino acids. Complete variable domain (other parts from reference TRBV11-2 and TRBJ1-2): EAGVAQSPRYKIIEKRQSVAFWCNPISGHATLYWYQQILGQGPKLLIQFQNNGVVDDSQLPKDRFSAERLKGVDSTLKIQPAKLEDSAVYLCASSWQYNYGYTFGSGTRLTVV.

The chain joins TRBV10-3 to TRBJ2-2; D remains unclear. Germline CDR1 and CDR2: ENHRY and SYGVKD. Trimming removed 2 bases at V and 6 bases at J, with 7 bases between. The CDR3 has 13 residues. The CDR3 DNA is TGTGCCATCAGTGAGGCAGGCCCCGGGGAGCTGTTTTTT. It yields the protein CAISEAGPGELFF.

In regard to this clone: This CDR3 is also generated by other DNA sequences in the sample. J is TRBJ1-1 and V is TRBV5-6; 7 bases align to TRBD1. The CDR3 contains 14 residues. V lost 2 bases and J lost 1; bases outside the gene matches: 2. Germline-derived CDR1 and CDR2 are SGHDT and YYEEEE. CDR3 residues: CASSFGTANTEAFF. CDR3 sequence (DNA): TGTGCCAGCAGCTTTGGGACAGCGAACACTGAAGCTTTCTTT.

The chain combines TRBV3-1 (or the pseudogene TRBV3-2) with TRBJ2-7, with 11 nucleotides matching TRBD2. CDR1 is LGHDT, CDR2 YNNKEL, per germline (reference sequence). V lost 2 bases, J lost 3 bases, and 0 bases stayed unmatched. This CDR3 is built from 14 residues. The CDR3 region has the DNA TGTGCCAGCAGCCAAACTAGCGGGGGCTACGAGCAGTACTTC. It yields the protein CASSQTSGGYEQYF.

CDR3 residues: CASSQDPRQDTDTQYF. CDR3 coding DNA: TGTGCCAGCAGCCAAGATCCAAGGCAGGATACAGATACGCAGTATTTT. The rearrangement uses TRBV3-1 (or the pseudogene TRBV3-2) and TRBJ2-3; D gene unclear. Germline CDR1 reads LGHDT; CDR2 reads YNNKEL (reference sequence). This CDR3 has 16 residues. V lost 0 bases and J 3 bases, leaving 13 bases between the germline ends.

The DNA of the CDR3 is TGTGCCAGCAGTGGTCCAGGGGGCGTCCACTATGGCTACACCTTC. Translated, it gives CASSGPGGVHYGYTF. The rearrangement links TRBV2 to TRBJ1-2, with TRBD1 matching over 8 bases. This CDR3 is built from 15 residues. V lost 4 bases, J lost 3 bases, and 7 bases stayed unmatched. Germline lookup yields CDR1 SNHLY and CDR2 FYNNEI.

This clone has just a few counts. V is TRBV29-1 and J is TRBJ2-3, with D tentatively TRBD1 (5 bases). V lost 6 bases and J lost 6, with 16 bases in between. Germline CDR1 is SQVTM and CDR2 is ANQGSEA. The CDR3 runs to 13 residues. The CDR3 DNA is TGCAGCGTAAACAGGATCCTCGGGGATACGCAGTATTTT. The encoded protein is CSVNRILGDTQYF.

The rearrangement links TRBV4-1 to TRBJ2-6, with TRBD2 as a possible D gene (6 bases). Trimming stripped 1 base from V and 2 bases from J, with 18 bases between. Germline V gene lookup returns CDR1 MGHRA and CDR2 YSYEKL. CDR3 length: 19 residues. CDR3 sequence reads: CASSQGGDGSFPGANVLTF. The CDR3 DNA sequence: TGCGCCAGCAGCCAAGGAGGAGACGGGAGCTTCCCTGGGGCCAACGTCCTGACTTTC.

The chain combines TRBV11-3 with TRBJ2-3; D is possibly TRBD2 (5 bases). The CDR3 runs to 13 residues. The V end was cut by 5 bases, the J end by 8 bases, with 14 bases between. Germline V gene sequence: CDR1 SGHNT, CDR2 YENEEA. CDR3: CASSADWAGTQYF. Written as DNA, the CDR3 is TGTGCCAGCAGCGCTGACTGGGCGGGTACGCAGTATTTT.

The V and J genes are TRBV19 and TRBJ2-5; 7 nucleotides match TRBD2. Unmatched junction bases numbered 2, after V lost 6 bases and J lost 4 bases. The CDR3 extends over 12 amino acids. Germline-derived CDR1 and CDR2 are LNHDA and SQIVND (reference sequence). The CDR3 coding sequence is TGTGCCAGTAGGTTAGCGGGAGAGACCCAGTACTTC. Translation: CASRLAGETQYF. Variable domain in full (rest from reference TRBV19 and TRBJ2-5): DGGITQSPKYLFRKEGQNVTLSCEQNLNHDAMYWYRQDPGQGLRLIYYSQIVNDFQKGDIAEGYSVSREKKESFPLTVTSAQKNPTAFYLCASRLAGETQYFGPGTRLLVL.

The chain recombines TRBV6-6 with TRBJ2-7, with 12 positions matching TRBD2. V was pared by 5 bases and J by 0 bases, with 2 bases of the junction left unmatched. The CDR3 has 15 amino acids. Germline CDR1 reads MNHNY; CDR2 reads SVGAGI (reference sequence). CDR3 region: CASSGLAGLSYEQYF. The CDR3, as DNA: TGTGCCAGCAGTGGACTAGCGGGACTCTCCTACGAGCAGTACTTC.

This clone was seen a handful of times. CDR3 amino acids: CAISESGGSYEQYF. CDR3 nucleotides: TGTGCCATCAGTGAGTCCGGTGGTTCCTACGAGCAGTACTTC. V gene TRBV10-3 combines with J gene TRBJ2-7; no reliable D call. CDR3 length: 14 residues. V gave up 0 bases and J gave up 1 base, with 7 bases separating them. The germline V gene has CDR1 ENHRY and CDR2 SYGVKD.

V and J are TRBV18 and TRBJ2-6; TRBD1 is a possible D gene (6 bases). The V gene's germline CDR1 is KGHSH and CDR2 LQKENI. Between the trimmed V and J ends, which lost 3 bases and 2 bases, there was a span of 11 bases. The CDR3 loop spans 16 amino acids. CDR3 protein: CASSPLQGPGANVLTF. For the CDR3, the DNA is TGTGCCAGCTCACCTCTACAGGGTCCTGGGGCCAACGTCCTGACTTTC.

The chain has TRBV19 and TRBJ1-2; unclear D gene. The CDR3 runs to 12 residues. Germline CDR1 reads LNHDA; CDR2 reads SQIVND (reference sequence). V lost 5 bases, J lost 6 bases, and 10 bases lay in between. CDR3 in amino acids: CASSFGFDGYTF. In DNA form, the CDR3 reads TGTGCCAGTAGTTTCGGTTTCGATGGCTACACCTTC.

The J gene is TRBJ1-3, the V gene TRBV21-1. TRBV21-1 is a recognized pseudogene. The CDR3 spans 13 residues. Here the CDR3 reads CASRTRGGNTIYF. CDR3 nucleotides: TGTGCCAGCAGGACCCGGGGAGGAAACACCATATATTTT.

V is TRBV28 and J is TRBJ2-7; tentative D call: TRBD2 (6 bases). This CDR3 contains 13 residues. The germline V gene has CDR1 MDHEN and CDR2 SYDVKM. The V end was cut by 3 bases, the J end by 2 bases, with 8 bases between. The CDR3 coding sequence is TGTGCCAGCAGTTTCGGGAGCACCTACGAGCAGTACTTC. Its translation is CASSFGSTYEQYF.

The J gene is TRBJ2-7, the V gene TRBV19; 11 nucleotides align to TRBD2. CDR1 is LNHDA and CDR2 is SQIVND in the germline V gene (reference sequence). The CDR3 has 15 amino acids. The V gene end was trimmed by 3 bases and the J gene end by 3 bases; junction bases not matched to a gene: 4. CDR3 in DNA: TGTGCCAGTAGTATCGGACTAGCGGGTTACTACGAGCAGTACTTC. As protein: CASSIGLAGYYEQYF.

This clone has only one observation. V and J are TRBV15 and TRBJ2-1; 9 bases match TRBD1. The CDR3 is 17 amino acids. CDR1 LNHNV and CDR2 YYDKDF come from the germline V gene (reference sequence). J lost 5 bases, V lost 3 bases, and 11 bases had no gene match. The CDR3 region is CATSSWDRDSRNNEQFF. DNA for the CDR3: TGTGCCACCAGCAGTTGGGACAGGGATTCCAGGAACAATGAGCAGTTCTTC.

The chain links TRBV5-4 to TRBJ2-5, with a weak D call TRBD2 (5 bases). The CDR3 is 14 residues long. With 4 bases removed from V and 4 bases from J, the gap between germline ends came to 14 bases. CDR1 and CDR2 from the germline V gene are SGHNT and YYREEE (reference sequence). CDR3 nucleotides: TGTGCCAGCAGCCCTAGCCAGCCGGCAGAGACCCAGTACTTC. As protein: CASSPSQPAETQYF.